The sequence of this TCR beta chain was determined in a study of T cell responses to AZD1222 COVID-19 vaccine. V was cut by 1 base and J by 7 bases, with 12 bases left in between. Germline values: CDR1 SGHDT, CDR2 YYEEEE. The CDR3 has 15 amino acids. Measured with immunoSEQ multiplex PCR; TCRdb has only the in-frame clones, and not every one. This table has roughly 120,000 clones, roughly 86% appearing once. This sequence originates from an adult in good health. The rearrangement joins TRBV5-6 to TRBJ1-6; weak D call: TRBD1 (6 bases). The specimen was peripheral blood, collected on day 0 of MenACWY control vaccination. The CDR3 spells CASSLLGGDNSPLHF. As DNA, the CDR3 is TGTGCCAGCAGCTTGTTAGGGGGGGACAATTCACCCCTCCACTTT.